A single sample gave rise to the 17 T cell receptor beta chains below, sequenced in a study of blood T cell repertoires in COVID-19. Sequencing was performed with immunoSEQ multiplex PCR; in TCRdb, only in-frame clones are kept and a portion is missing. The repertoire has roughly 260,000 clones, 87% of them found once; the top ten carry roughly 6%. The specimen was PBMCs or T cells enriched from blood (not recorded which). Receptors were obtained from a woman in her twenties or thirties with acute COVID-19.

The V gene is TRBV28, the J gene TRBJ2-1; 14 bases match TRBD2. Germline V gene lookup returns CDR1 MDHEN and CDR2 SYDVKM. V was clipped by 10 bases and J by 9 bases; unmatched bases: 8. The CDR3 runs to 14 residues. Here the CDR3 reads CATQGTSGSAEQFF. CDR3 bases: TGTGCCACCCAAGGGACTAGCGGGAGCGCTGAGCAGTTCTTC.

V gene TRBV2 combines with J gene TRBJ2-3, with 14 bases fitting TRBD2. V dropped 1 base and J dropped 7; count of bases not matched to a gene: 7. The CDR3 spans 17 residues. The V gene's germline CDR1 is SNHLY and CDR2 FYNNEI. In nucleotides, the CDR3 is TGTGCCAGCAGTGAAGGACTAGCGGGAGGGATGCGATATACGCAGTATTTT. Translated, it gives CASSEGLAGGMRYTQYF.

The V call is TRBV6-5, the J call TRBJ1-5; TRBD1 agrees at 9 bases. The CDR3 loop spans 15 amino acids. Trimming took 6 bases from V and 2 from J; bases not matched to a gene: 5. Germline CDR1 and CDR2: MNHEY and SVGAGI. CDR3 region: CASSSRTGGNQPQHF. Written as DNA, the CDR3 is TGTGCCAGCAGCTCCAGGACAGGGGGCAATCAGCCCCAGCATTTT.

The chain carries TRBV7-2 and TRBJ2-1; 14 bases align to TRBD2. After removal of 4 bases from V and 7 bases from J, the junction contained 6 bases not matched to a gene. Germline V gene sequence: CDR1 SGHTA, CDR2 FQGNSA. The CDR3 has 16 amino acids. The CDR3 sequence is CASSWTSGGPYNEQFF. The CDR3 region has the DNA TGTGCCAGCAGCTGGACTAGCGGGGGGCCGTATAATGAGCAGTTCTTC.

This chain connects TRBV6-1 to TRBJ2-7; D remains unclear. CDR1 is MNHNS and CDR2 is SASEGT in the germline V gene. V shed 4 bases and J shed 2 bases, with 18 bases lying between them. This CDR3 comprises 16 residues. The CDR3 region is CASSGLGLAETYEQYF. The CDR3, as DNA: TGTGCCAGCAGTGGCCTAGGTTTGGCGGAGACCTACGAGCAGTACTTC.

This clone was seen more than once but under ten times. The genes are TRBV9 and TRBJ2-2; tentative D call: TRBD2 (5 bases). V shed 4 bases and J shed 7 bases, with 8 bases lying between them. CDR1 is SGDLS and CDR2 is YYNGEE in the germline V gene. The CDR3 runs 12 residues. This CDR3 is CASSLTSGELFF. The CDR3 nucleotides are TGTGCCAGCAGCCTTACTAGCGGGGAGCTGTTTTTT.

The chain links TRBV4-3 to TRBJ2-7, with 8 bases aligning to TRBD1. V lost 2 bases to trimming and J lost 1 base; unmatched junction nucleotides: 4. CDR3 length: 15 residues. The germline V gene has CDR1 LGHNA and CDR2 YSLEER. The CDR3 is CASSQSGTGSYEQYF. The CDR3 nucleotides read TGCGCCAGCAGCCAATCGGGGACAGGTTCCTACGAGCAGTACTTC.

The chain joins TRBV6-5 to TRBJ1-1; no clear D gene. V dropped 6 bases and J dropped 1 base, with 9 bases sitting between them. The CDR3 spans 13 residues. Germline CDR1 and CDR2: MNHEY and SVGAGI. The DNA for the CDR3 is TGTGCCAGCAGGGGCAAACCGAACACTGAAGCTTTCTTT. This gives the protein CASRGKPNTEAFF.

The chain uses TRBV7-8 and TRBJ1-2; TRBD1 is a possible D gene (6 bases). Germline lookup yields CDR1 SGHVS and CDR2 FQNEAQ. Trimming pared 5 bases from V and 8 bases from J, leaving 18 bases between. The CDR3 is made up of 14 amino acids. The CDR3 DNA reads TGTGCCAGCAGCACCCGGGGGGGGGCGGACGGCTACACCTTC. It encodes CASSTRGGADGYTF.

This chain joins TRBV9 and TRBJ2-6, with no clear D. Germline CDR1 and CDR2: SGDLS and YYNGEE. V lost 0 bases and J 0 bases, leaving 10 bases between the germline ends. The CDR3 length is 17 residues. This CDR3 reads CASSVAFRSSGANVLTF. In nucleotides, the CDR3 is TGTGCCAGCAGCGTAGCATTCCGCAGCTCTGGGGCCAACGTCCTGACTTTC.

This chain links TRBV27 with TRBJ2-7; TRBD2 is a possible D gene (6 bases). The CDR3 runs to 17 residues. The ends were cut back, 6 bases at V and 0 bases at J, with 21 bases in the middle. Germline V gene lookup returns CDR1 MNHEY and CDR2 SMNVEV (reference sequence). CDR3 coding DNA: TGTGCCAGCAGCCGATTCACCGGGACTTCAAGCTCCTACGAGCAGTACTTC. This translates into CASSRFTGTSSSYEQYF.

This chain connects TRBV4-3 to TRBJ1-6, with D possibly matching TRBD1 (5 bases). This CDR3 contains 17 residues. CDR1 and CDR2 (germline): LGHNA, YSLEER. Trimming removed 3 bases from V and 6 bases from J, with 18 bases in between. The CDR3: CASSHFGSQGFNSPLHF. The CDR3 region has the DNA TGCGCCAGCAGCCATTTCGGTTCTCAGGGATTTAATTCACCCCTCCACTTT.

This CDR3 is CASSIGQVYTEAFF. The CDR3 DNA is TGTGCCAGCAGCATCGGACAGGTGTACACTGAAGCTTTCTTT. This rearrangement joins TRBV9 to TRBJ1-1; the match to TRBD1 covers 7 bases. The CDR3 contains 14 residues. V shed 4 bases and J 3 bases; nucleotides not matched to a gene: 6. Germline CDR1 SGDLS, CDR2 YYNGEE.

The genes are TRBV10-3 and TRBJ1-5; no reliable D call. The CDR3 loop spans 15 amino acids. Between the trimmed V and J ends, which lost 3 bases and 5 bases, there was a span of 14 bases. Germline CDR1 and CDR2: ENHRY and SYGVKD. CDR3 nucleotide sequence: TGTGCCATCAGTGATATGAGAAACAGATATCAGCCCCAGCATTTT. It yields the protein CAISDMRNRYQPQHF.

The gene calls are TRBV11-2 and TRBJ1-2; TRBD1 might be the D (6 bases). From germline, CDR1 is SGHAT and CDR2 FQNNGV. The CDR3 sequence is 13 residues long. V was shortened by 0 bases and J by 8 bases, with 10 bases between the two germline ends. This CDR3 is CASSLEGAKGYTF. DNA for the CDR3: TGTGCCAGCAGCTTAGAGGGGGCGAAAGGCTACACCTTC.

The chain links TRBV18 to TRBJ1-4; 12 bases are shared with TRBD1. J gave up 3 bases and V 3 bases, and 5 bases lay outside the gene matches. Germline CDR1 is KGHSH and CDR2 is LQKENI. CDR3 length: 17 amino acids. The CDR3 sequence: CASSPSGQGASNEKLFF. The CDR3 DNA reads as TGTGCCAGCTCACCGTCGGGACAGGGGGCCTCTAATGAAAAACTGTTTTTT.

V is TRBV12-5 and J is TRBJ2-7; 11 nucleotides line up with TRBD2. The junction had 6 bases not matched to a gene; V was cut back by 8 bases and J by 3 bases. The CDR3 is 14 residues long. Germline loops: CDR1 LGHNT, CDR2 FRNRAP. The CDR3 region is CASSGTSGNYEQYF. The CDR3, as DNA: TGTGCTAGTTCCGGGACTAGCGGAAACTACGAGCAGTACTTC.